Presented here are 21 T cell receptor beta chains from one specimen sequenced in a study of cytomegalovirus exposure and HLA in healthy donors. Assay used: immunoSEQ multiplex PCR; TCRdb lists only in-frame clones, some missing. The sample carries roughly 330,000 clones, about nine tenths recorded once. The sequencing input was PBMCs. These receptors came from a woman in her 30s in good health and CMV-seropositive.

In its sample, this clone was seen a few times. The chain is built from TRBV7-3 and TRBJ2-6, with D unresolved. The V and J ends lost 2 bases and 0 bases respectively, with 8 bases between them. This CDR3 comprises 16 residues. Germline CDR1 SGHTA, CDR2 FQGTGA. CDR3 nucleotides: TGTGCCAGCAGCTTAGCGCCCAACTCTGGGGCCAACGTCCTGACTTTC. The encoded protein is CASSLAPNSGANVLTF.

The chain joins TRBV29-1 to TRBJ2-1; 9 positions agree with TRBD1. The CDR3 contains 14 residues. V gave up 7 bases and J gave up 7 bases; unmatched junction bases: 11. The germline V gene encodes CDR1 SQVTM and CDR2 ANQGSEA. The CDR3 is CSAAGTGTENEQFF. The CDR3 nucleotides read TGCAGCGCCGCCGGGACAGGGACTGAAAATGAGCAGTTCTTC.

In this sample, this clone turned up a few times. The genes are TRBV2 and TRBJ2-7; a weak D match, TRBD1 (5 bases). Germline V gene lookup returns CDR1 SNHLY and CDR2 FYNNEI. V dropped 5 bases and J dropped 2 bases, with 7 bases sitting between them. The CDR3 runs to 12 residues. CDR3 DNA: TGTGCCAGCAGTCCAGGGACCTACGAGCAGTACTTC. It is translated as CASSPGTYEQYF.

This rearrangement joins TRBV28 to TRBJ2-7; TRBD1 agrees at 7 bases. The junction had 8 bases not matched to a gene; V was cut back by 6 bases and J by 0 bases. CDR3 size: 15 residues. CDR1 is MDHEN and CDR2 is SYDVKM in the germline V gene. The CDR3 loop is CASRRQGRGSYEQYF. In nucleotides, the CDR3 is TGTGCCAGCAGACGACAGGGCCGGGGCTCCTACGAGCAGTACTTC.

The chain carries TRBV7-9 and TRBJ2-7; 9 bases agree with TRBD1. The CDR3 is made up of 19 amino acids. The germline V gene encodes CDR1 SEHNR and CDR2 FQNEAQ (reference sequence). The V and J ends lost 5 bases and 4 bases, in that order; junction bases with no gene match: 21. The CDR3 region is CASSGKRDRDLRLGYEQYF. Written as DNA, the CDR3 is TGTGCCAGCAGCGGAAAGCGGGACAGGGATTTGAGACTAGGTTACGAGCAGTACTTC.

The rearrangement uses TRBV7-9 and TRBJ2-1; no reliable D call. The CDR3 length is 14 residues. Trimming shortened V by 5 bases and J by 1 base, and 9 bases separated the two germline ends. In germline, CDR1 is SEHNR, CDR2 FQNEAQ (reference sequence). The CDR3 is CASSRGGSYNEQFF. The CDR3 coding sequence is TGTGCCAGCAGCAGAGGTGGTTCCTACAATGAGCAGTTCTTC.

This clone turned up a few times. The chain recombines TRBV19 with TRBJ1-2, with D tentatively TRBD1 (6 bases). The CDR3 extends over 15 amino acids. The V and J ends lost 0 bases and 8 bases respectively, with 16 bases between them. Germline lookup yields CDR1 LNHDA and CDR2 SQIVND (reference sequence). The CDR3 sequence: CASSIDLQGRVGYTF. The CDR3 DNA sequence: TGTGCCAGTAGTATAGATCTTCAGGGGCGCGTAGGCTACACCTTC.

This clone was recorded only once. This chain uses TRBV5-4 with TRBJ2-3, with TRBD2 matching over 7 bases. The CDR3 runs to 15 residues. Germline CDR1 is SGHNT and CDR2 is YYREEE (reference sequence). Trimming cost V 4 bases and J 3 bases; bases outside gene matches: 8. The CDR3 loop reads CASSPGRVATDTQYF. For the CDR3, the DNA is TGTGCCAGCAGCCCAGGGAGGGTAGCGACAGATACGCAGTATTTT.

This chain links TRBV7-9 with TRBJ1-6, with D tentatively TRBD1 (6 bases). CDR3 size: 14 residues. The germline CDR1 and CDR2 sequences are SEHNR and FQNEAQ (reference sequence). V gave up 4 bases and J gave up 6 bases, with 10 bases separating them. CDR3 amino acids: CASSSQGSNSPLHF. The CDR3 DNA reads TGTGCCAGCAGCTCACAGGGAAGTAATTCACCCCTCCACTTT.

The rearrangement joins TRBV2 to TRBJ2-7; weak D call: TRBD1 (5 bases). The CDR3 has 13 amino acids. Per germline, CDR1 SNHLY and CDR2 FYNNEI. The CDR3 coding sequence is TGTGCAGTGACAGTAGGGGTTTCCTACGAGCAGTACTTC. It is translated as CAVTVGVSYEQYF.

This sequence joins TRBV19 and TRBJ2-2, with D perhaps matching TRBD2 (6 bases). Trimming removed 7 bases from V and 3 bases from J, with 15 bases in between. This CDR3 has 15 residues. Germline assignment: CDR1 LNHDA and CDR2 SQIVND (reference sequence). This chain's CDR3 is CASTSRGKHTGELFF. CDR3 DNA sequence: TGTGCCAGTACCAGCCGGGGGAAGCACACCGGGGAGCTGTTTTTT.

The chain employs TRBV11-1 and TRBJ2-7; 10 bases line up with TRBD1. CDR3 size: 15 residues. V trimming: 7 bases; J trimming: 0 bases; junction bases outside the gene matches: 6. Germline assignment: CDR1 SGHAT and CDR2 FQDESV (reference sequence). The DNA for the CDR3 is TGTGCCAGCAACTTCAGACAGGGGGCCTCCTACGAGCAGTACTTC. Translation gives CASNFRQGASYEQYF.

The chain uses TRBV27 and TRBJ2-1; 7 nucleotides align to TRBD2. Germline V gene data show CDR1 as MNHEY and CDR2 as SMNVEV (reference sequence). The CDR3 runs to 16 residues. J lost 7 bases, V lost 3 bases, and 12 bases had no gene match. The CDR3 bases are TGTGCCAGCAGTTTCGGATGGGCAGGGAGGGGAAATGAGCAGTTCTTC. It encodes CASSFGWAGRGNEQFF.

The V and J genes are TRBV4-3 and TRBJ2-1; D is perhaps TRBD1 (8 bases). This CDR3 contains 15 residues. Per germline, CDR1 LGHNA and CDR2 YSLEER. V was shortened by 5 bases and J by 6 bases, with 17 bases between the two germline ends. The CDR3 here is CASSWTGRGSNEQFF. Here the CDR3 DNA reads TGCGCCAGCAGCTGGACAGGGCGGGGGTCCAATGAGCAGTTCTTC.

As to this clone: The identical CDR3 is also encoded by other nucleotide sequences in the sample. The chain couples TRBV30 to TRBJ2-3; possibly TRBD1 or TRBD2 for D (6 bases each). The CDR3 runs to 15 residues. The germline V and J ends were trimmed by 0 bases and 2 bases, with 12 bases remaining between them. Per germline, CDR1 GTSNPN and CDR2 SVGIG (reference sequence). CDR3 nucleotides: TGTGCCTGGAGTGTAAGTGGGGGGCCCACAGATACGCAGTATTTT. Encoded protein: CAWSVSGGPTDTQYF.

This chain joins TRBV2 and TRBJ2-3, with 10 bases identical to TRBD1. CDR1 and CDR2 from the germline V gene are SNHLY and FYNNEI. There are 15 residues in the CDR3. V trimming: 3 bases; J trimming: 4 bases; junction bases outside the gene matches: 4. CDR3 coding DNA: TGTGCCAGCAGTGATCCTGACAGGGGGCCAGATACGCAGTATTTT. This encodes CASSDPDRGPDTQYF.

The V and J genes are TRBV28 and TRBJ2-6; 8 bases match TRBD1. Trimming cost V 7 bases and J 0 bases; bases outside gene matches: 5. The CDR3 contains 16 residues. CDR1 MDHEN and CDR2 SYDVKM come from the germline V gene. CDR3 coding DNA: TGTGCCAGCACCGCGGGACAGGTCTCTGGGGCCAACGTCCTGACTTTC. This translates into CASTAGQVSGANVLTF.

This clone is a singleton in its sample. The rearrangement joins TRBV9 to TRBJ2-1; D might be TRBD1 (5 bases). Germline V gives CDR1 SGDLS, CDR2 YYNGEE. The CDR3 is 15 amino acids. With 1 base removed from V and 8 bases from J, the gap between germline ends came to 16 bases. The CDR3 is CASSVMVAGPYEQFF. CDR3 DNA: TGTGCCAGCAGCGTAATGGTGGCAGGGCCCTATGAGCAGTTCTTC.

This chain joins TRBV15 and TRBJ2-3; tentative D call: TRBD1 (6 bases). V lost 1 base, J lost 6 bases, and 14 bases lay in between. Germline CDR1 reads LNHNV; CDR2 reads YYDKDF (reference sequence). The CDR3 runs 15 residues. The CDR3 spells CATSRAAGDRDTQYF. CDR3 DNA sequence: TGTGCCACCAGCAGAGCTGCAGGGGATAGGGATACGCAGTATTTT.

V and J are TRBV28 and TRBJ2-2, with no clear D. The CDR3 spans 11 residues. CDR1 is MDHEN and CDR2 is SYDVKM in the germline V gene. Trimming removed 5 bases at V and 8 bases at J, with 6 bases between. CDR3 sequence: CASSIGGELFF. CDR3 sequence (DNA): TGTGCCAGCAGTATAGGAGGGGAGCTGTTTTTT.

The V and J genes are TRBV5-1 and TRBJ2-2; TRBD1 agrees at 7 bases. CDR1 SGHRS and CDR2 YFSETQ come from the germline V gene. There are 13 residues in the CDR3. J lost 4 bases, V lost 3 bases, and 0 bases had no gene match. The CDR3 region has the DNA TGCGCCAGCAGCTGGGACAGCACCGGGGAGCTGTTTTTT. Its translation: CASSWDSTGELFF.